Each of the 20 T cell receptor beta chains below was sequenced from the same sample in a study of T cell responses to AZD1222 COVID-19 vaccine. Libraries were prepared by immunoSEQ multiplex PCR; TCRdb keeps only in-frame clonotypes and omits some of them. Seen here are about 160,000 clones, 90% to 95% observed once, and the top ten hold about 4%. The sample was peripheral blood, taken on day 0 of MenACWY control vaccination. The receptors were sampled from an adult in good health.

This clone showed up just a few times. The genes are TRBV11-3 and TRBJ1-6, with no clear D. Germline V gene data show CDR1 as SGHNT and CDR2 as YENEEA. The CDR3 has 14 residues. With 4 bases removed from V and 8 bases from J, the gap between germline ends came to 12 bases. CDR3 sequence (DNA): TGTGCCAGCAGCTCGGAGAGTGGGGATTCACCCCTCCACTTT. It yields the protein CASSSESGDSPLHF. Variable domain in full (rest from reference TRBV11-3 and TRBJ1-6): EAGVVQSPRYKIIEKKQPVAFWCNPISGHNTLYWYLQNLGQGPELLIRYENEEAVDDSQLPKDRFSAERLKGVDSTLKIQPAELGDSAVYLCASSSESGDSPLHFGNGTRLTVT.

The V call is TRBV24-1, the J call TRBJ2-2; 8 positions agree with TRBD1. The CDR3 spans 15 residues. With V trimmed by 6 bases and J by 7 bases, 9 bases remained unmatched. Germline V gives CDR1 KGHDR, CDR2 SFDVKD. CDR3: CATSSDRGRIGELFF. DNA for the CDR3: TGTGCCACCAGTAGTGACAGGGGAAGGATCGGGGAGCTGTTTTTT.

This clone occurred once. The chain couples TRBV7-2 to TRBJ2-3, with D possibly matching TRBD2 (5 bases). This CDR3 spans 13 amino acids. Germline CDR1 and CDR2: SGHTA and FQGNSA. Trimming removed 6 bases at V and 4 bases at J, with 11 bases between. CDR3 DNA sequence: TGTGCCAGCAGGATAAGAGCGGCAGATACGCAGTATTTT. Protein sequence: CASRIRAADTQYF.

The chain has TRBV1 and TRBJ2-7; the D segment call TRBD2 is taken from the table without a DNA check. TRBV1 is termed a pseudogene. This CDR3 contains 16 residues. CDR3 DNA: TGCACCAGCAGCCAGGAACTAGCGGTAAGGGTCCACGAGCAGTACTTC. This sequence encodes CTSSQELAVRVHEQYF.

Only one count was recorded for this clone. The rearrangement joins TRBV29-1 to TRBJ1-2; D is unclear. The germline V gene encodes CDR1 SQVTM and CDR2 ANQGSEA. The CDR3 extends over 13 amino acids. Trimming took 0 bases from V and 5 from J, leaving 10 bases between them. This CDR3 reads CSVEDVPQYGYTF. In nucleotides, the CDR3 is TGCAGCGTTGAAGATGTCCCTCAATATGGCTACACCTTC.

The chain carries TRBV5-5 and TRBJ1-2, with TRBD1 identical over 9 bases. Per the germline V gene, CDR1 is SGHKS and CDR2 is YYEKEE (reference sequence). CDR3 length: 14 residues. V shed 5 bases, J shed 3 bases, and the junction held 5 bases outside the gene matches. This CDR3 reads CASRPTGGDYGYTF. DNA for the CDR3: TGTGCCAGCAGGCCTACAGGGGGCGACTATGGCTACACCTTC.

The chain employs TRBV5-1 and TRBJ2-7; possibly TRBD1 for D (6 bases). The V and J ends lost 0 bases and 2 bases respectively, with 6 bases between them. The V gene's germline CDR1 is SGHRS and CDR2 YFSETQ. The CDR3 loop spans 13 amino acids. Here the CDR3 reads CASSLGGPYEQYF. In DNA, the CDR3 is TGCGCCAGCAGCTTGGGGGGGCCCTACGAGCAGTACTTC.

Only one count was recorded for this clone. The V gene is TRBV10-3, the J gene TRBJ1-1; possibly TRBD1 for D (5 bases). The CDR3 sequence is 14 residues long. Germline CDR1 reads ENHRY; CDR2 reads SYGVKD. V lost 4 bases and J 3 bases, leaving 12 bases between the germline ends. The CDR3 is CAISGRDGDTEAFF. CDR3 nucleotides: TGTGCCATCAGTGGCCGGGACGGGGACACTGAAGCTTTCTTT.

V and J are TRBV9 and TRBJ2-1; D remains unclear. This CDR3 spans 15 amino acids. Germline CDR1 and CDR2: SGDLS and YYNGEE. Trimming removed 6 bases from V and 5 bases from J, with 18 bases in between. The CDR3 is CASTRRGARDNEQFF. The CDR3 DNA reads as TGTGCCAGCACCCGCCGTGGAGCGAGAGACAATGAGCAGTTCTTC.

In DNA, the CDR3 is TGCAGCGTTGTGGGCACAGGGTCGATCCCAGATACGCAGTATTTT. Amino acids: CSVVGTGSIPDTQYF. The chain recombines TRBV29-1 with TRBJ2-3; tentatively, D is TRBD1 (6 bases). Trimming took off 4 bases at V and 4 bases at J, with 18 bases between the two ends. The CDR3 extends over 15 amino acids. The germline gives CDR1 SQVTM, CDR2 ANQGSEA.

V usage is TRBV5-3 and J usage is TRBJ1-5; perhaps TRBD1 as D (6 bases). TRBV5-3 is treated as an ORF (open reading frame) with a function not yet certain. Trimming shortened V by 4 bases and J by 7 bases, and 24 bases separated the two germline ends. The CDR3 extends over 17 amino acids. CDR3: CARSIAHLQGIVQPQHF. The CDR3 region has the DNA TGTGCCAGAAGCATCGCCCACCTACAGGGAATTGTGCAGCCCCAGCATTTT.

V and J are TRBV30 and TRBJ2-1, with D uncertain. The CDR3 is 14 residues long. V was shortened by 4 bases and J by 7 bases, with 17 bases between the two germline ends. CDR1 and CDR2 from the germline V gene are GTSNPN and SVGIG (reference sequence). CDR3 region: CAWTPPGEGNEQFF. CDR3 sequence (DNA): TGTGCCTGGACTCCCCCTGGGGAAGGGAATGAGCAGTTCTTC.

This clone was seen a single time. This chain joins TRBV29-1 and TRBJ2-2; TRBD1 agrees at 9 bases. The germline V gene encodes CDR1 SQVTM and CDR2 ANQGSEA. V was clipped by 4 bases and J by 5 bases; unmatched bases: 11. The CDR3 spans 16 residues. CDR3 sequence reads: CSVVGYPGQGTGELFF. The CDR3 DNA reads as TGCAGCGTTGTAGGTTACCCGGGACAGGGAACCGGGGAGCTGTTTTTT.

This clone has just a few counts. The rearrangement uses TRBV3-1 (or the pseudogene TRBV3-2) and TRBJ1-2; D uncertain. The V end lost 0 bases, the J end lost 4 bases, and 9 bases lay between the germline ends. This CDR3 is built from 14 residues. CDR1 is LGHDT, CDR2 YNNKEL, per germline (reference sequence). CDR3 nucleotides: TGTGCCAGCAGCCAAGATTTCTACAGCTATGGCTACACCTTC. Translated: CASSQDFYSYGYTF.

V gene TRBV19 combines with J gene TRBJ1-1; D not certain. Trimming stripped 5 bases from V and 1 base from J, with 8 bases between. The CDR3 is 13 amino acids. Germline-derived CDR1 and CDR2 are LNHDA and SQIVND (reference sequence). The CDR3 is CASSHNRNTEAFF. The CDR3 DNA sequence: TGTGCCAGTAGTCACAACAGGAACACTGAAGCTTTCTTT. The entire variable domain, with the rest obtained from reference TRBV19 and TRBJ1-1, is as follows: DGGITQSPKYLFRKEGQNVTLSCEQNLNHDAMYWYRQDPGQGLRLIYYSQIVNDFQKGDIAEGYSVSREKKESFPLTVTSAQKNPTAFYLCASSHNRNTEAFFGQGTRLTVV.

The chain recombines TRBV9 with TRBJ2-3; 8 positions agree with TRBD2. In germline, CDR1 is SGDLS, CDR2 YYNGEE. The V and J ends lost 3 bases and 4 bases, in that order; junction bases with no gene match: 10. This CDR3 has 16 amino acids. CDR3 loop: CASSGRGAGEADTQYF. The CDR3 DNA sequence: TGTGCCAGCAGCGGCCGCGGAGCGGGAGAGGCAGATACGCAGTATTTT.

There are a few counts of this clone. The V call is TRBV28, the J call TRBJ2-7; 10 bases match TRBD1. Per the germline V gene, CDR1 is MDHEN and CDR2 is SYDVKM. The CDR3 sequence is 15 residues long. The J segment lost 3 bases and the V segment lost 6 bases, leaving 8 bases of the junction unmatched. CDR3 DNA: TGTGCCAGCAGGCTCCGGACAGGGGGGTTCTACGAGCAGTACTTC. Protein sequence: CASRLRTGGFYEQYF.

This chain uses TRBV27 with TRBJ2-7, with D tentatively TRBD1 or TRBD2 (9 bases each). The CDR3 is made up of 18 amino acids. CDR1 and CDR2 from the germline V gene are MNHEY and SMNVEV (reference sequence). Trimming removed 7 bases at V and 5 bases at J, with 30 bases between. The CDR3 nucleotides read TGTGCCAGCATTCCAGCGGGGGGATCCGGGACAGGGTCCCACGAGCAGTACTTC. Protein: CASIPAGGSGTGSHEQYF.

V usage is TRBV7-8 and J usage is TRBJ2-1; TRBD1 or TRBD2 may be the D gene (5 bases each). The CDR3 is 11 amino acids. V lost 3 bases and J lost 10, with 7 bases in between. Germline V CDR1 and CDR2: SGHVS, FQNEAQ. In DNA, the CDR3 is TGTGCCAGCAGCTTGGGGGACGAGCAGTTCTTC. Its protein is CASSLGDEQFF. Full variable domain (remainder filled in from reference TRBV7-8 and TRBJ2-1): GAGVSQSPRYKVAKRGQDVALRCDPISGHVSLFWYQQALGQGPEFLTYFQNEAQLDKSGLPSDRFFAERPEGSVSTLKIQRTQQEDSAVYLCASSLGDEQFFGPGTRLTVL.

The chain recombines TRBV28 with TRBJ1-5; perhaps TRBD1 as D (6 bases). This CDR3 is 13 amino acids long. V lost 7 bases, J lost 4 bases, and 11 bases lay in between. Germline loops: CDR1 MDHEN, CDR2 SYDVKM. CDR3 sequence: CASIKGGNQPQHF. The CDR3 region has the DNA TGTGCCAGCATCAAGGGGGGGAATCAGCCCCAGCATTTT.